This T cell receptor (beta chain) was recovered during a study of molecular identifiers for immune sequencing clone quantification. The CDR3 has 15 amino acids. In germline, CDR1 is DFQATT, CDR2 SNEGSKA (reference sequence). V lost 4 bases and J lost 5, with 21 bases in between. In its sample, this clonotype was seen many times. What it recognizes is unknown. The study's findings and limits: In naive cells, under 1% of molecules belonged to clones above 20 RNA copies, against over 98% in effector cells. Reports indicate spiked Jurkat TCR RNA from one cell could be found among roughly 980,000 naive cells.

With listed TCR primers and previously described methods, bulk TCR libraries were prepared. TCRdb redid the calling of the PCR reads with MiXCR, one entry per CDR3 protein. The sample holds 50,000 or so distinct CDR3 sequences, about 23% seen once. What was sequenced was naive CD8+ T cells from blood, with Jurkat cell RNA spiked in. Subset reported: FACS-sorted CD8+CD4-CCR7+CD45RA+ naive T cells. The chain couples TRBV20-1 to TRBJ2-7; tentative D call: TRBD2 (5 bases). This sequence was found in a human donor in good health. Some libraries in this study had Jurkat cell RNA spiked in. As DNA, the CDR3 is TGCAGTGCTATAGGGATCGGGGAGCTTCTAGACGAGCAGTACTTC. It translates to CSAIGIGELLDEQYF.